This TCR beta chain was obtained from a study of regulatory T cells. General study findings and limits: Patient CD8+ T cells trended nonsignificantly toward lower Shannon entropy than control CD8+ cells. In patients, unique TRB V-J pairs were restricted and V/J usage skewed, especially in Tregs.

With regard to this clone: What it binds is unknown.

Autoimmunity was present in every CD3G-deficient patient, worse in two. Patients, 2 to 39 years old, had expanded memory T-cell proportions. Amplification used 52 TRBV primers and 13 TRBJ primers. The table came from immunoSEQ multiplex PCR; TCRdb's copy has only in-frame clones and leaves some out. There are some 21,000 clones in the sample; 93% occur only once, and 3.5% lies in the top ten. Germline CDR1 and CDR2: SGHAT and FQNNGV. V gave up 1 base and J gave up 1 base, with 4 bases separating them. There are 14 residues in the CDR3. The receptor was isolated from a child younger than 10 with CD3G deficiency. The sequencing sample was made of CD8+ T cells sorted from blood. The chain carries TRBV11-2 and TRBJ2-2; the D is unclear. The CDR3 DNA reads as TGTGCCAGCAGCTTAGCGTGGAACACCGGGGAGCTGTTTTTT. It translates to CASSLAWNTGELFF.